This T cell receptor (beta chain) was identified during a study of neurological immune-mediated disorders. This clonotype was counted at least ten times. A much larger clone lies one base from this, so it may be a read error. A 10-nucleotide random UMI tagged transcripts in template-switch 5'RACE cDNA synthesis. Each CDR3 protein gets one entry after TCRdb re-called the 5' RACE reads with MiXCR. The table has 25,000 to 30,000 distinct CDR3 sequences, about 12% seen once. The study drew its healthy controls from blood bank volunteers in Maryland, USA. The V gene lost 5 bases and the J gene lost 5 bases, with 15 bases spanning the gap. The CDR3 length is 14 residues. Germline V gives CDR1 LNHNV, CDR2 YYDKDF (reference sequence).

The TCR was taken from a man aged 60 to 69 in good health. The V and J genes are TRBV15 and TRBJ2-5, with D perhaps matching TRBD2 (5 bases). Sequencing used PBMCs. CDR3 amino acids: CATSLRARRETQYF. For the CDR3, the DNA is TGTGCCACCAGCCTGAGGGCCCGCCGTGAGACCCAGTACTTC.